This T cell receptor beta chain was identified in a study of control samples from healthy donors and cancer patients (TCRdb year 2020). Libraries came from the immunoSEQ multiplex PCR assay. TCRdb re-hosts the immuneACCESS table, in-frame sequences only. Its copies lack some clones; in the studies checked, an unresolved V gene accounts for under half of them, and the cause for the rest is not known. For this sample the table gives 190,000 or so clones, of which 90% to 95% were detected only once. In total, the top ten clones hold almost 1.5% of the sample. Of note for this clone: Its antigen remains undetermined. The record has no base qualities; no much larger clone is one base away.

From its cysteine to its phenylalanine, the CDR3 spans 16 amino acids. Of all the DNA, just the CDR3 is kept, 48 bases in frame from base 1. V is trimmed back by 1 base and J by 2 bases, and the junction contains 1 base that no gene match accounts for. Sequences SGHRS (CDR1) and YFSETQ (CDR2) are obtained from the germline V gene. The sample was blood. This receptor chain uses TRBV5-1 and TRBJ2-6; 9 middle bases align to TRBD2. The clonotype originates from a man aged 18 to 35 in good health. The DNA sequence is as follows: TGCGCCAGCAGCTTGTTAGCGGGGGCTGGGGCCAACGTCCTGACTTTC. The translation is CASSLLAGAGANVLTF.